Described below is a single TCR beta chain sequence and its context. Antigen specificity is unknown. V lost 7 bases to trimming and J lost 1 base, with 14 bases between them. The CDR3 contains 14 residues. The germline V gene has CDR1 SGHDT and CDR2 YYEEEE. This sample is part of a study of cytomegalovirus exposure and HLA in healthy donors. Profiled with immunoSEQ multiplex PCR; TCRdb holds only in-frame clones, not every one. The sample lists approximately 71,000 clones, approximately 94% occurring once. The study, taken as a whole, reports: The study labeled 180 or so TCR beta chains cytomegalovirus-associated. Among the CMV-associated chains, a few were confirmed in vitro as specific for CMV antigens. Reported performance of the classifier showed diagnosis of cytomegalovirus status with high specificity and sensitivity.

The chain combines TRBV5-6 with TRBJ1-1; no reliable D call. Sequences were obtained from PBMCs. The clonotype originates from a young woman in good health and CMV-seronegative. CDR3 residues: CASRIRLWNTEAFF. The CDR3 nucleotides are TGTGCCAGCCGGATCAGGCTTTGGAACACTGAAGCTTTCTTT.